These 2 T cell receptor beta chains came from one sample sequenced in a study of blood T cell repertoires in COVID-19. The data were produced by immunoSEQ multiplex PCR, yet TCRdb's version contains in-frame clones alone and is incomplete. The sample includes more than 95,000 clones, 65% to 80% of them seen just once. Specimen: peripheral blood. These TCRs come from a man aged 65 to 79 with acute or convalescent COVID-19.

The chain uses TRBV14 and TRBJ2-2; D not resolved. This CDR3 is 13 amino acids long. Germline V gene data show CDR1 as SGHDN and CDR2 as FVKESK. V was trimmed by 4 bases and J by 1 base, leaving 4 bases between them. CDR3 amino acids: CASSPVNTGELFF. The CDR3 nucleotides read TGTGCCAGCAGCCCAGTGAACACCGGGGAGCTGTTTTTT. The whole variable domain, remainder taken from reference TRBV14 and TRBJ2-2, is EAGVTQFPSHSVIEKGQTVTLRCDPISGHDNLYWYRRVMGKEIKFLLHFVKESKQDESGMPNNRFLAERTGGTYSTLKVQPAELEDSGVYFCASSPVNTGELFFGEGSRLTVL.

This chain uses TRBV19 with TRBJ2-5, with TRBD2 matching over 8 bases. Per germline, CDR1 LNHDA and CDR2 SQIVND (reference sequence). There are 14 residues in the CDR3. The junction had 7 bases not matched to a gene; V was cut back by 5 bases and J by 5 bases. The CDR3 coding sequence is TGTGCCAGTAGTTTGATAGCGGGACTGGAGACCCAGTACTTC. The encoded protein is CASSLIAGLETQYF.